This T cell receptor beta chain was captured by sequencing in a study of cytomegalovirus exposure and HLA in healthy donors. General study findings and limits: Confirmation in vitro established that a few CMV-associated chains were specific for CMV antigens. Using the classifier, cytomegalovirus status was reportedly diagnosed with high specificity and sensitivity. Cytomegalovirus association was assigned to under 200 TCR beta chains.

Germline-derived CDR1 and CDR2 are MNHNY and SVGAGI (reference sequence). The germline V and J ends were trimmed by 2 bases and 9 bases, with 11 bases remaining between them. The CDR3 extends over 13 amino acids. Details on this clone: Antigen: not known.

The table came from immunoSEQ multiplex PCR; TCRdb's copy has only in-frame clones and leaves some out. The profile shows about 140,000 clones, roughly nine tenths of them singletons. The source material was PBMCs. The chain carries TRBV6-6 and TRBJ1-5, with D possibly TRBD1 on 5 matching bases. The clonotype comes from a man aged 18 to 29 in good health and CMV-seronegative. The CDR3 protein is CASSYQGQGPQHF. The DNA of the CDR3 is TGTGCCAGCAGTTACCAGGGCCAGGGGCCCCAGCATTTT.